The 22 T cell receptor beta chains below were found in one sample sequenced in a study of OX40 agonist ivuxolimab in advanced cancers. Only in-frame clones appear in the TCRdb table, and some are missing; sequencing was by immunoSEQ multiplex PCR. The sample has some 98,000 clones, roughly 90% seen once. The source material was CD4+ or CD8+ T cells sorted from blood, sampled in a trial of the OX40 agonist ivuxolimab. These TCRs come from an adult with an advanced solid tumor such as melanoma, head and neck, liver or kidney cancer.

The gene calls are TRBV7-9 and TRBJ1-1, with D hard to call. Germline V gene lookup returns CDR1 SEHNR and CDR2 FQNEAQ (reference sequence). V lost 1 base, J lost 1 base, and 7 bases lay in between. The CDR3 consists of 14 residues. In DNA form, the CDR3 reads TGTGCCAGCAGCTTAGAGATTGAGAACACTGAAGCTTTCTTT. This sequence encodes CASSLEIENTEAFF.

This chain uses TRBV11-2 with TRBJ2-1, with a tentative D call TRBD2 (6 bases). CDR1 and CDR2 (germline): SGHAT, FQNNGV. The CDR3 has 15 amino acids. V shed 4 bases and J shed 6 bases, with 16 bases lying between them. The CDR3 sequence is CASSSGLRGSNEQFF. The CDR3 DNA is TGTGCCAGCAGCTCGGGACTCCGAGGGAGCAATGAGCAGTTCTTC.

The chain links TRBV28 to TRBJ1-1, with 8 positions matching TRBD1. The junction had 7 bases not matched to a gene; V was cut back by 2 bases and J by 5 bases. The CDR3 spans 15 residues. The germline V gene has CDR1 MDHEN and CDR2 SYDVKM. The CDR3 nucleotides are TGTGCCAGCAGTTTAAGGGCAGGGGGCAATACTGAAGCTTTCTTT. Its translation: CASSLRAGGNTEAFF. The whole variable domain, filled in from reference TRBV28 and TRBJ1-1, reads DVKVTQSSRYLVKRTGEKVFLECVQDMDHENMFWYRQDPGLGLRLIYFSYDVKMKEKGDIPEGYSVSREKKERFSLILESASTNQTSMYLCASSLRAGGNTEAFFGQGTRLTVV.

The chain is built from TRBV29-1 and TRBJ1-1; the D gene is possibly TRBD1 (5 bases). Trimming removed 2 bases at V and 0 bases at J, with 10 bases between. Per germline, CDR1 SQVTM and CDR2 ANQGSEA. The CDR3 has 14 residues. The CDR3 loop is CSVELAGLNTEAFF. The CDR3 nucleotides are TGCAGCGTTGAATTAGCAGGGTTGAACACTGAAGCTTTCTTT.

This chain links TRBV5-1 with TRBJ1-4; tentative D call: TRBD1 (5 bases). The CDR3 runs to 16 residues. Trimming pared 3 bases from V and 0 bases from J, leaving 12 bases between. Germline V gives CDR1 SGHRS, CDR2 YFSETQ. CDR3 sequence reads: CASSSGDSATNEKLFF. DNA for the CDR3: TGCGCCAGCAGCTCCGGAGACAGTGCAACTAATGAAAAACTGTTTTTT. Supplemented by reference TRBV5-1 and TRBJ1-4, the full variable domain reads KAGVTQTPRYLIKTRGQQVTLSCSPISGHRSVSWYQQTPGQGLQFLFEYFSETQRNKGNFPGRFSGRQFSNSRSEMNVSTLELGDSALYLCASSSGDSATNEKLFFGSGTQLSVL.

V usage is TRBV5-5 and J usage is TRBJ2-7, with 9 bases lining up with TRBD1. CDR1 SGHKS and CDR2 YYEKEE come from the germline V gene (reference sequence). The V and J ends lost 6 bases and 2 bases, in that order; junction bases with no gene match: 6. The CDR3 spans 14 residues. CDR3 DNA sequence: TGTGCCAGCACCACGGGACAGGGAGCCTACGAGCAGTACTTC. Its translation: CASTTGQGAYEQYF.

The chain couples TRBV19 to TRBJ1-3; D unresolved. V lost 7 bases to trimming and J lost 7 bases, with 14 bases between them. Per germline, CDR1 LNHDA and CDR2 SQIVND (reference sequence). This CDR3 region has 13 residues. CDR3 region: CASTEILRNTIYF. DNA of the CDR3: TGTGCCAGTACGGAAATCCTAAGGAACACCATATATTTT.

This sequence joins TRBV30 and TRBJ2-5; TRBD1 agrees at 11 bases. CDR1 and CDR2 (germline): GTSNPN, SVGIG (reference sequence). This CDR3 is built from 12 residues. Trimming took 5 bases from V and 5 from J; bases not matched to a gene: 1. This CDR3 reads CAWGTGGETQYF. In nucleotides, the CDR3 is TGTGCCTGGGGGACAGGGGGTGAGACCCAGTACTTC.

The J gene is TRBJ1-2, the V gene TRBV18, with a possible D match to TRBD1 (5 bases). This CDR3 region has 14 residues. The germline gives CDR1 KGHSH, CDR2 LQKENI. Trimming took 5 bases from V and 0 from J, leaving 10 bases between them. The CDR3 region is CASSARAANYGYTF. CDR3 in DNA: TGTGCCAGCTCAGCCAGGGCCGCTAACTATGGCTACACCTTC.

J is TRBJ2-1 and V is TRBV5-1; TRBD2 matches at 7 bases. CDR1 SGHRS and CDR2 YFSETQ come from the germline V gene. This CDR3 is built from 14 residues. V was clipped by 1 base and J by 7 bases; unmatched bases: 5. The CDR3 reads CASSLRQGGNEQFF. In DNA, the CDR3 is TGCGCCAGCAGCTTGCGCCAGGGAGGGAATGAGCAGTTCTTC.

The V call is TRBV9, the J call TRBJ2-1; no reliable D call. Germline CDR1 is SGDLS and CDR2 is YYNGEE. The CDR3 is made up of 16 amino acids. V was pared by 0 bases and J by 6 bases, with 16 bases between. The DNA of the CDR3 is TGTGCCAGCAGCGTAGCTTGGGGTTGGGGTGGCAATGAGCAGTTCTTC. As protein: CASSVAWGWGGNEQFF.

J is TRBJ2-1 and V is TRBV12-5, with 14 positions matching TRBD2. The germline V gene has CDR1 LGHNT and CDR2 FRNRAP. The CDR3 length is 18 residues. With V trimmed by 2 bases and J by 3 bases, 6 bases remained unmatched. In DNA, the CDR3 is TGTGCTAGTGGTTTGTCCGGGACTAGCGGGAGAGACTACAATGAGCAGTTCTTC. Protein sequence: CASGLSGTSGRDYNEQFF.

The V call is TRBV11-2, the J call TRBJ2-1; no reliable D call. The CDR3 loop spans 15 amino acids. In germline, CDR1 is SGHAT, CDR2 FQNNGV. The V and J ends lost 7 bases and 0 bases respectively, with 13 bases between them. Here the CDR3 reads CASTSRPSSYNEQFF. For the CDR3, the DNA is TGTGCCAGCACCTCAAGGCCGAGCTCCTACAATGAGCAGTTCTTC.

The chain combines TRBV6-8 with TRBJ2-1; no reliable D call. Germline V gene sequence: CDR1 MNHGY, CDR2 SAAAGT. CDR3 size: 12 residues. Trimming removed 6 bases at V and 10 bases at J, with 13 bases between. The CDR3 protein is CASRDGRPEQFF. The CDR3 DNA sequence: TGTGCCAGCAGGGACGGACGTCCGGAGCAGTTCTTC.

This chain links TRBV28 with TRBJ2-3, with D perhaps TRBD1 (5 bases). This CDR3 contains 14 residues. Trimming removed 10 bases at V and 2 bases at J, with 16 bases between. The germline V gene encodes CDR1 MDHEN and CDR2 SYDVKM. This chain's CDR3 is CATASLDTTDTQYF. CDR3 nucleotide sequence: TGTGCCACCGCCTCGTTGGACACCACAGATACGCAGTATTTT. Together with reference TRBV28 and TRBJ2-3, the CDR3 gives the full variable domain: DVKVTQSSRYLVKRTGEKVFLECVQDMDHENMFWYRQDPGLGLRLIYFSYDVKMKEKGDIPEGYSVSREKKERFSLILESASTNQTSMYLCATASLDTTDTQYFGPGTRLTVL.

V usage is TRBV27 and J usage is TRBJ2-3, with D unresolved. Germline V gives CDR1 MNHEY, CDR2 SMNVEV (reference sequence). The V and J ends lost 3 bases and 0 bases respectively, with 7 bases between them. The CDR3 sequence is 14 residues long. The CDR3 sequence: CASSFGWSTDTQYF. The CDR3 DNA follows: TGTGCCAGCAGTTTTGGTTGGAGCACAGATACGCAGTATTTT.

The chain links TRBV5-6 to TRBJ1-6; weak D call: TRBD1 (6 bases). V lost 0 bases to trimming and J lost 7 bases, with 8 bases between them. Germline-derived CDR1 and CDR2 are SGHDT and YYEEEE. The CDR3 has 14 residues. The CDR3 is CASSLDRVNSPLHF. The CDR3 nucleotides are TGTGCCAGCAGCTTGGACAGGGTGAATTCACCCCTCCACTTT.

The CDR3 here is CASSQVALVAYNEQFF. For the CDR3, the DNA is TGCGCCAGCAGCCAAGTAGCACTAGTCGCCTACAATGAGCAGTTCTTC. This chain joins TRBV4-3 and TRBJ2-1, with D perhaps TRBD2 (5 bases). The V gene's germline CDR1 is LGHNA and CDR2 YSLEER. This CDR3 is 16 amino acids long. The germline V and J ends were trimmed by 1 base and 2 bases, with 12 bases remaining between them.

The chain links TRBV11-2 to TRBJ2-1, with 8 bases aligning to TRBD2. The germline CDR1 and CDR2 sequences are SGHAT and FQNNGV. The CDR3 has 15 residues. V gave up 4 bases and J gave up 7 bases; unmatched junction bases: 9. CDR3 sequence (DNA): TGTGCCAGCAGCTCGAGTAGCGGGACGCAGAATGAGCAGTTCTTC. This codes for CASSSSSGTQNEQFF. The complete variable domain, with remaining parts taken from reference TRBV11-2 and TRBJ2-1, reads EAGVAQSPRYKIIEKRQSVAFWCNPISGHATLYWYQQILGQGPKLLIQFQNNGVVDDSQLPKDRFSAERLKGVDSTLKIQPAKLEDSAVYLCASSSSSGTQNEQFFGPGTRLTVL.

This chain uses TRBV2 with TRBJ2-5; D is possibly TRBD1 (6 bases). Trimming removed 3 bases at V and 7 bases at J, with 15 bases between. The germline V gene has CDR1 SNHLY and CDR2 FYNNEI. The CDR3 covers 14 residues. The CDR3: CASSDGRGRGTQYF. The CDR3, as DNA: TGTGCCAGCAGTGACGGCAGGGGTCGGGGGACCCAGTACTTC.

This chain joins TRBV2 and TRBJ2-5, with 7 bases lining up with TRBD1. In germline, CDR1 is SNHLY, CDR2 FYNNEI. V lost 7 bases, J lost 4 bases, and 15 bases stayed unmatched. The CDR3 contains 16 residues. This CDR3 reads CASISGQPGPRETQYF. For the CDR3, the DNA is TGTGCCAGCATCTCGGGACAGCCGGGGCCTCGAGAGACCCAGTACTTC.

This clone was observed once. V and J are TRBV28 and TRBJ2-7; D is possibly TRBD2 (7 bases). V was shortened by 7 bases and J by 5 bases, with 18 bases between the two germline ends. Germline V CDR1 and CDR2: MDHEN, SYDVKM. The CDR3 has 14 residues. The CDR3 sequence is CASKRGRAGHEQYF. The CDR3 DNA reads TGTGCCAGCAAAAGGGGGAGGGCAGGCCACGAGCAGTACTTC.